What follows are 20 T cell receptor beta chains derived from one specimen sequenced in a study of early T cells in non-severe SARS-CoV-2 infection. TCRdb ran MiXCR on the 5' RACE reads and lists one entry per CDR3 protein. The data hold about 79,000 distinct CDR3 sequences, with around 13% observed a single time. Sequenced material: whole blood. The receptors stem from an adult who was a healthcare worker with PCR-confirmed SARS-CoV-2 infection or an uninfected control (not recorded which).

This clonotype was counted between two and nine times. This rearrangement joins TRBV30 to TRBJ2-3; D remains ambiguous. The CDR3 runs to 12 residues. The germline V gene has CDR1 GTSNPN and CDR2 SVGIG (reference sequence). The ends were cut back, 3 bases at V and 7 bases at J, with 11 bases in the middle. CDR3 bases: TGTGCCTGGAGGGTAACACAATATACGCAGTATTTT. Its protein is CAWRVTQYTQYF.

The sample holds a few counts of this clonotype. This chain's CDR3 is CASSLGILGNEKLFF. The CDR3 bases are TGTGCCAGCAGCTTGGGGATCCTCGGGAATGAAAAACTGTTTTTT. V is TRBV5-8 and J is TRBJ1-4, with no clear D. Deletions cut 0 bases from V and 5 bases from J, with 11 bases between. The CDR3 has 15 residues. In germline, CDR1 is SGHTS, CDR2 YDEGEE.

This clonotype has just one count. Just one base apart from a much larger clone, this may be a read error. The chain employs TRBV5-5 and TRBJ2-7, with D tentatively TRBD1 (6 bases). The CDR3 is made up of 16 amino acids. Per the germline V gene, CDR1 is SGHKS and CDR2 is YYEKEE (reference sequence). DNA for the CDR3: TGTGCCAGCAGCTTAGGCGGGCGGGCCAGGGGATACGAGCAGAACTTC. Protein product: CASSLGGRARGYEQNF.

This clonotype was seen a handful of times. The chain joins TRBV7-9 to TRBJ1-3; the D is unclear. Trimming pared 2 bases from V and 3 bases from J, leaving 5 bases between. CDR3 length: 13 residues. Germline CDR1 SEHNR, CDR2 FQNEAQ (reference sequence). This CDR3 reads CASSLIDGNTIYF. In DNA, the CDR3 is TGTGCCAGCAGCTTAATAGATGGAAACACCATATATTTT.

This clonotype appeared a few times. The chain combines TRBV6-2 or TRBV6-3 with TRBJ2-1, with 12 bases lining up with TRBD2. This CDR3 region has 20 residues. The germline gives CDR1 MNHEY, CDR2 SVGEGT. The trim removed 6 bases at V and 0 bases at J, leaving 15 bases unmatched. The CDR3 protein is CASRIPGLAGGPSSYNEQFF. The CDR3 coding sequence is TGTGCCAGCAGAATCCCGGGACTAGCGGGCGGCCCGAGCTCCTACAATGAGCAGTTCTTC.

A remark on this clonotype: An end of the junction differs from the germline gene, which may be a read error. The V gene is TRBV18, the J gene TRBJ1-2; D may be TRBD1 (5 bases). Germline values: CDR1 KGHSH, CDR2 LQKENI. CDR3 length: 9 amino acids. CDR3 DNA sequence: TGTGCCAGCTCACCTCTGACAGACTTC. Translation: CASSPLTDF. The full variable domain, with the rest looked up from reference TRBV18 and TRBJ1-2, is NAGVMQNPRHLVRRRGQEARLRCSPMKGHSHVYWYRQLPEEGLKFMVYLQKENIIDESGMPKERFSAEFPKEGPSILRIQQVVRGDSAAYFCASSPLTDFGSGTRLTVV.

This clonotype was counted at least ten times. The V gene is TRBV6-5, the J gene TRBJ2-7; weak D call: TRBD2 (5 bases). The CDR3 covers 11 residues. Per the germline V gene, CDR1 is MNHEY and CDR2 is SVGAGI. The germline V and J ends were trimmed by 6 bases and 7 bases, with 10 bases remaining between them. CDR3 loop: CASRRGTEQYF. CDR3 DNA sequence: TGTGCCAGCAGACGGGGTACAGAGCAGTACTTC.

This clonotype was counted many times. The chain recombines TRBV30 with TRBJ2-2; maybe TRBD1 (5 bases). Trimming shortened V by 7 bases and J by 0 bases, and 18 bases separated the two germline ends. The CDR3 totals 16 residues. Per germline, CDR1 GTSNPN and CDR2 SVGIG (reference sequence). DNA of the CDR3: TGTGCCTCGAGCAGGGTCCCTGACGCGAACACCGGGGAGCTGTTTTTT. This codes for CASSRVPDANTGELFF.

The V gene is TRBV21-1, the J gene TRBJ2-2; the tabulated D call, TRBD1, remains unverified against the DNA. TRBV21-1 is assigned pseudogene status. The CDR3 consists of 15 residues. This CDR3 is CASSKGRTGTGELFF. For the CDR3, the DNA is TGTGCCAGCAGCAAAGGGAGGACAGGTACCGGGGAGCTGTTTTTT.

This clonotype has more than one count but fewer than ten. The chain joins TRBV27 to TRBJ2-2, with 8 bases lining up with TRBD1. Germline trimming cut 4 bases from V and 6 bases from J; bases unmatched to any gene: 16. CDR1 and CDR2 (germline): MNHEY, SMNVEV (reference sequence). The CDR3 loop spans 18 amino acids. CDR3 in amino acids: CASSSNFGQGSRAGELFF. The CDR3 coding sequence is TGTGCCAGCAGTTCTAACTTCGGACAGGGTTCGCGGGCCGGGGAGCTGTTTTTT.

In its sample, this clonotype was seen a few times. This rearrangement joins TRBV27 to TRBJ2-3; TRBD2 matches at 15 bases. This CDR3 has 19 residues. CDR1 MNHEY and CDR2 SMNVEV come from the germline V gene (reference sequence). After removal of 1 base from V and 0 bases from J, the junction contained 5 bases not matched to a gene. CDR3 in amino acids: CASSLLGLAGGRSTDTQYF. For the CDR3, the DNA is TGTGCCAGCAGTTTATTGGGACTAGCGGGGGGCCGTAGCACAGATACGCAGTATTTT.

The gene calls are TRBV4-1 and TRBJ2-1; 9 nucleotides align to TRBD1. Looked up from germline, CDR1 is MGHRA and CDR2 is YSYEKL. J was trimmed by 9 bases and V by 3 bases; bases with no gene match: 6. CDR3 size: 14 residues. The CDR3 reads CASSHFDRGIEQFF. CDR3 DNA sequence: TGCGCCAGCAGCCACTTCGACAGGGGGATTGAGCAGTTCTTC.

This chain uses TRBV7-2 with TRBJ1-1; unclear D gene. Trimming stripped 1 base from V and 6 bases from J, with 12 bases between. The CDR3 sequence is 14 residues long. The germline CDR1 and CDR2 sequences are SGHTA and FQGNSA. CDR3 sequence (DNA): TGTGCCAGCAGCTTAGGGACGCCGGGTGCTGAAGCTTTCTTT. Encoded protein: CASSLGTPGAEAFF.

DNA of the CDR3: TGTGCCAGCAGGCCCCTTCGGGAGACCCAGTACTTC. Translating gives CASRPLRETQYF. V gene TRBV2 combines with J gene TRBJ2-5; D uncertain. V lost 6 bases and J 5 bases, leaving 10 bases between the germline ends. Looked up from germline, CDR1 is SNHLY and CDR2 is FYNNEI. This CDR3 contains 12 residues.

In its sample, this clonotype was seen many times. The chain carries TRBV18 and TRBJ1-2; possible D gene TRBD1, 5 bases. V was pared by 3 bases and J by 0 bases, with 8 bases between. The CDR3 consists of 14 residues. Looked up from germline, CDR1 is KGHSH and CDR2 is LQKENI. CDR3 nucleotides: TGTGCCAGCTCACCTGGGGGAACTAACTATGGCTACACCTTC. Its protein is CASSPGGTNYGYTF.

Ten or more counts support this clonotype. The V call is TRBV5-1, the J call TRBJ2-2, with TRBD1 as a possible D gene (5 bases). CDR1 SGHRS and CDR2 YFSETQ come from the germline V gene. With 0 bases removed from V and 1 base from J, the gap between germline ends came to 7 bases. The CDR3 is made up of 15 amino acids. CDR3 sequence (DNA): TGCGCCAGCAGCTTGGCGACAGAGAACACCGGGGAGCTGTTTTTT. It codes for CASSLATENTGELFF.

This chain uses TRBV9 with TRBJ2-3; either TRBD1 or TRBD2 may fit D (5 bases each). From germline, CDR1 is SGDLS and CDR2 YYNGEE. The V and J ends lost 4 bases and 8 bases respectively, with 26 bases between them. This CDR3 comprises 17 residues. CDR3 sequence reads: CASSPLGERFTRSTQYF. CDR3 in DNA: TGTGCCAGCAGCCCCCTAGGGGAGAGATTTACTCGCAGTACGCAGTATTTT.

Only a few counts were recorded for this clonotype. The chain has TRBV4-1 and TRBJ1-3; no clear D. The CDR3 contains 15 residues. Trimming took 4 bases from V and 4 from J, leaving 14 bases between them. Germline assignment: CDR1 MGHRA and CDR2 YSYEKL. This CDR3 is CASSLRILGGNTIYF. The DNA for the CDR3 is TGCGCCAGCAGCCTGCGGATCCTGGGGGGAAACACCATATATTTT.

This clonotype was seen many times. The J gene is TRBJ1-5, the V gene TRBV20-1; D uncertain. Germline V gene data show CDR1 as DFQATT and CDR2 as SNEGSKA (reference sequence). The length of the CDR3 is 15 residues. Trimming cost V 2 bases and J 0 bases, with 11 bases left between them. Here the CDR3 reads CSARNGMNSNQPQHF. For the CDR3, the DNA is TGCAGTGCTAGAAATGGAATGAATAGCAATCAGCCCCAGCATTTT.

This clonotype was detected only a few times. The rearrangement links TRBV20-1 to TRBJ1-2; D ambiguous. Germline values: CDR1 DFQATT, CDR2 SNEGSKA (reference sequence). This CDR3 region has 13 residues. The V and J ends lost 0 bases and 6 bases respectively, with 11 bases between them. The CDR3 loop is CSARDRASNGYTF. The CDR3 region has the DNA TGCAGTGCTAGAGATCGGGCCTCAAATGGCTACACCTTC.